This TCR beta chain was sequenced during a study of blood T cell repertoires in COVID-19. Study information: COVID-19 samples collected from the United States, Italy and Spain covered acute and convalescent phases. PBMCs, B-cell-depleted T cells, or T cells were the source of the cDNA or gDNA that made up the material.

Authors' analysis steps: Counts of nucleated cells, estimated from reference gene primer amplification, were obtained. Produced via immunoSEQ multiplex PCR; TCRdb's table is partial and in-frame only. Clone size and V and J calls were adopted from that table, with D and trimming inferred from the DNA. Of about 360,000 clones listed, around 84% were seen once; the top ten hold about 2.9%. The CDR3 covers 12 residues. CDR1 MDHEN and CDR2 SYDVKM come from the germline V gene. With V trimmed by 11 bases and J by 4 bases, 5 bases remained unmatched. This rearrangement joins TRBV28 to TRBJ2-1; 7 nucleotides align to TRBD1. The sequence derives from a human donor in a cohort sampled during active COVID-19. Material: peripheral blood. This CDR3 reads CAASRGYNEQFF. CDR3 coding DNA: TGTGCCGCTAGCAGGGGGTACAATGAGCAGTTCTTC.